The entry below describes one T cell receptor (beta chain). This clone is medium-sized (0.01 to 0.1%) in terms of sample share. Its antigen remains unidentified. No quality values exist for individual bases; no much larger clone is one base distant. This sample is drawn from a study of metastatic and nonmetastatic thyroid tumors (TCRdb year 2020). Some background on the complete study: Repertoires from peripheral blood and from tumor or nodule tissue samples of malignant and benign thyroid patients were compared. Study-level results and caveats: In both blood and tumor samples, malignant tumors were reported to have significantly higher TCR beta diversity than benign nodules.

Libraries were constructed by PCR. TCRdb lists the instrument as Illumina HiSeq 4000. High-throughput sequencing was used to profile the CDR3 region of the TCR beta-chain in every patient. In the original analysis: CDR3 differences across clinicopathological groups were used to build a classifier for discriminating distant-metastatic papillary thyroid cancer patients. To measure repertoire diversity the researchers used the Shannon index, while the Morisita-Horn index served to gauge how similar the tumor and blood repertoires were. The raw public data were reprocessed by TCRdb itself: fastp quality trimming at Q25, MiXCR clonotype calling, in-frame beta chains only. None of the V and J calls come from the authors' own analysis; TCRdb made them. This sample comprises tens of thousands of clones, about 16% of them detected only once. The leading ten clones occupy roughly 40% of the sample. Before undergoing thyroid surgery, none of the patients had been given any kind of treatment. Patient clinical samples collected from 2012 to 2018 were retrospectively analysed using T-cell receptor beta sequencing.

V drops 0 bases and J drops 3 bases, leaving 6 bases in between. Inclusive of the bounding cysteine and phenylalanine, the CDR3 is 13 residues long. Of all the DNA, just the CDR3 is kept, 39 bases in frame from base 1. From a lookup of the germline V gene, CDR1 and CDR2 are SGHTA and FQGNSA. The clonotype originates from a female donor with papillary thyroid cancer or a benign thyroid nodule (not recorded which). Some clones in this sample may be carry-over from other donors' samples. Recombination linked TRBV7-2 to TRBJ2-7, with the D gene too uncertain to name. Sequences were obtained from blood. DNA sequence: TGTGCCAGCAGCTTAGCCTCCCTCTACGAGCAGTACTTC. Translation gives CASSLASLYEQYF.